What follows describes a single T cell receptor beta chain. This specimen belongs to a study of cytotoxic CD8 clonotypes in ibrutinib-treated CLL. Here immunoSEQ multiplex PCR was the method, and the copy in TCRdb shows in-frame clones only, minus some. The data show about 29,000 clones, 70% to 80% seen once. Germline values: CDR1 SGHDT, CDR2 YYEEEE. The CDR3 has 15 residues. The V end lost 5 bases, the J end lost 3 bases, and 16 bases lay between the germline ends. The chain is built from TRBV5-6 and TRBJ2-3, with D perhaps TRBD1 (5 bases). The receptor's source is a human donor with chronic lymphocytic leukemia. The source material was PBMCs, sampled after 36 months of ibrutinib treatment. The CDR3 DNA is TGTGCCAGCAGGGCTAGGGGATCTGGGACAGATACGCAGTATTTT. Translating gives CASRARGSGTDTQYF.